This entry concerns a single TCR beta chain. The antigen remains undetermined. Germline V lookup: CDR1 DFQATT, CDR2 SNEGSKA (reference sequence). V lost 7 bases to trimming and J lost 7 bases, with 20 bases between them. This CDR3 region has 14 residues. No patient received treatment before thyroid surgery. The data originate from a study of metastatic and nonmetastatic thyroid tumors. Study-wide findings and caveats: Benign nodules reportedly had significantly lower TCR beta diversity than malignant thyroid tumors in blood and tumor.

TCRdb re-analyzed the PCR reads through MiXCR. Found here are about 48,000 clones, around 20% of them singletons; the top ten hold under 4%. J is TRBJ2-1 and V is TRBV20-1; D possibly corresponds to TRBD2 (6 bases). The sequence came from a male donor with papillary thyroid cancer or a benign thyroid nodule (not recorded which). Some clones in this sample may be carry-over from other donors' samples. The specimen was blood. The CDR3 coding sequence is TGCAGTGTACAGGCAGGAGGGACTTGTAATGAGCAGTTCTTC. It yields the protein CSVQAGGTCNEQFF.